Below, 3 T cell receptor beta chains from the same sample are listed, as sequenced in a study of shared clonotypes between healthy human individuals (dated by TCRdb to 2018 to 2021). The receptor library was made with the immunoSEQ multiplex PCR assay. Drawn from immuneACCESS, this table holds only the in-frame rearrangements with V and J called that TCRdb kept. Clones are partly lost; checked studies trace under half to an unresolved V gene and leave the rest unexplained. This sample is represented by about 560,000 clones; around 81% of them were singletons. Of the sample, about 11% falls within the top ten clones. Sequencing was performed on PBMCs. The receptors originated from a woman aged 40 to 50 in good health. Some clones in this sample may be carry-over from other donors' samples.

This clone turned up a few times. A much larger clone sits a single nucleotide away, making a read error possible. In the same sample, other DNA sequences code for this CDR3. CDR3 DNA: TGTGCCAGCAGTGCCGGGACATCTAACACTGAAGCTTTCTTT. Amino acid sequence: CASSAGTSNTEAFF. V is TRBV28 and J is TRBJ1-1, with D possibly being TRBD1 (6 bases). CDR3 length: 14 amino acids. Trimming took off 5 bases at V and 2 bases at J, with 12 bases between the two ends. The germline CDR1 and CDR2 sequences are MDHEN and SYDVKM.

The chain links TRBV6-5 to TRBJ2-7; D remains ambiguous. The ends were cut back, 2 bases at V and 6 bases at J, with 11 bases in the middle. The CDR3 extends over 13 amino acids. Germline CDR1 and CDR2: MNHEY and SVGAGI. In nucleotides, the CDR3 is TGTGCCAGCAGTTACGAAGGGTTTCGCGAGCAGTACTTC. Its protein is CASSYEGFREQYF.

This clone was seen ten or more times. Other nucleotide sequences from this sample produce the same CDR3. The CDR3 sequence is CASSDPRRTYEQYF. The CDR3 DNA follows: TGTGCCAGCAGTGACCCCAGGAGGACCTACGAGCAGTACTTC. The chain combines TRBV25-1 with TRBJ2-7; D is possibly TRBD2 (5 bases). CDR3 length: 14 residues. Trimming pared 3 bases from V and 2 bases from J, leaving 11 bases between. Germline values: CDR1 MGHDK, CDR2 SYGVNS.